This T cell receptor (beta chain) comes out of a study of neurological immune-mediated disorders. The length of the CDR3 is 15 residues. V was clipped by 0 bases and J by 3 bases, with 9 bases between them. Germline loops: CDR1 SGHRS, CDR2 YFSETQ. General study findings and limits: Healthy controls had more TCR clonal expansion than multiple sclerosis, which showed the least, whereas HTLV-1-associated myelopathy showed the most. Sharing of CDR3 amino acid sequences among expanded clones across subjects was absent, suggesting private repertoires in all groups.

cDNA was made by 5'RACE with 10-nucleotide random UMIs. A single record per CDR3 protein comes from TCRdb applying MiXCR to the 5' RACE reads. This sample has approximately 30,000 distinct CDR3 sequences; approximately 4% occur once, and the top ten carry 25%. This clonotype was counted ten times or more. What it recognizes is unknown. The rearrangement links TRBV5-1 to TRBJ2-2; D perhaps matches TRBD1 (5 bases). The specimen sequenced was CD4+ T cells from blood. The TCR was taken from a woman aged 40 to 55 in good health. The CDR3: CASSLDGADTGELFF. The DNA for the CDR3 is TGCGCCAGCAGCTTGGATGGGGCGGACACCGGGGAGCTGTTTTTT.